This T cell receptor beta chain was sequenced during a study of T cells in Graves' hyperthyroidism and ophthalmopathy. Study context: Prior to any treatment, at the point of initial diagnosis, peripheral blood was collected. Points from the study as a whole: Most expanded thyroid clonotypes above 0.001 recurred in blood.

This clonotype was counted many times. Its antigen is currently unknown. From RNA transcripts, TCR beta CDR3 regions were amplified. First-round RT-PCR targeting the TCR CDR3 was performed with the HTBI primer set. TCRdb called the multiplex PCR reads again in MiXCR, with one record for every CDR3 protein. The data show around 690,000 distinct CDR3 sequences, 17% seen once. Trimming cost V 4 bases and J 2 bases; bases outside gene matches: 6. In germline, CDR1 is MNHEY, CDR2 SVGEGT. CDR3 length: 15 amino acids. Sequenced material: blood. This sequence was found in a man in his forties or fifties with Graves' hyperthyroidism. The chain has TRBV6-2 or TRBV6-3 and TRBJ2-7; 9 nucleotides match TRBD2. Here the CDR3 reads CASSFSGRGTYEQYF. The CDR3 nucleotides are TGTGCCAGCAGTTTTAGCGGGAGAGGGACCTACGAGCAGTACTTC.